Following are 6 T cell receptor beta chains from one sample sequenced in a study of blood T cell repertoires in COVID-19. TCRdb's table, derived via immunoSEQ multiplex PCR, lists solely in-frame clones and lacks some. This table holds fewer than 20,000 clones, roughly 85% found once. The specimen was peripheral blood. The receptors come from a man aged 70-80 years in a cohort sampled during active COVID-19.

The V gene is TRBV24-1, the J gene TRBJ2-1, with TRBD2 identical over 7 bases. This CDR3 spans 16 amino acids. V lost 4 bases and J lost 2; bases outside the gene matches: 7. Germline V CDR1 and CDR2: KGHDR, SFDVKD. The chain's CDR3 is CATSDHRDYAYNEQFF. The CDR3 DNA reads TGTGCCACCAGTGACCACCGGGACTATGCCTACAATGAGCAGTTCTTC.

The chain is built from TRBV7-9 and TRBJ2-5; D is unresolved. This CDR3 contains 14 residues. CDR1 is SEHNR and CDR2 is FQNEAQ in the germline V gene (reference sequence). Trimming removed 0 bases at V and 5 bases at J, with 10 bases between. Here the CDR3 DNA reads TGTGCCAGCAGCTTAGCGCTTAATGGCGAGACCCAGTACTTC. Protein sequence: CASSLALNGETQYF. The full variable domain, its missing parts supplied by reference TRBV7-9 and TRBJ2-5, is DTGVSQNPRHKITKRGQNVTFRCDPISEHNRLYWYRQTLGQGPEFLTYFQNEAQLEKSRLLSDRFSAERPKGSFSTLEIQRTEQGDSAMYLCASSLALNGETQYFGPGTRLLVL.

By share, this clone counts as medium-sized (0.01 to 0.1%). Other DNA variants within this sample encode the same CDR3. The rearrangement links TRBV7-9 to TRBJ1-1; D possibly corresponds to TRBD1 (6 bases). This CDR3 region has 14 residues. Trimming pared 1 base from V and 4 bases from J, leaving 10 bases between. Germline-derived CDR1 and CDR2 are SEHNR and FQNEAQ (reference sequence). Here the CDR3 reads CASSLVQGGTEAFF. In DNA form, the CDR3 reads TGTGCCAGCAGCTTAGTACAGGGTGGCACTGAAGCTTTCTTT.

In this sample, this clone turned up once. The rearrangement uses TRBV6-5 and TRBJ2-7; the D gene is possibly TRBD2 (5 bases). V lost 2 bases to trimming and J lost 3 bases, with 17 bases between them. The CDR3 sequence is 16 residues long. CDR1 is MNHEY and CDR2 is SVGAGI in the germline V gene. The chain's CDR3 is CASSYPEGSLSYEQYF. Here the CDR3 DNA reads TGTGCCAGCAGTTACCCCGAGGGCAGTCTTAGCTACGAGCAGTACTTC.

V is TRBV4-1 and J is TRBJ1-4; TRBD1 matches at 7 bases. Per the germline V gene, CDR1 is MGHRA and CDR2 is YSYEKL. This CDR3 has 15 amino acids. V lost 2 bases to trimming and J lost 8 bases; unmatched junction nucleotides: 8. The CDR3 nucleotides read TGCGCCAGCAGCCAATACGTCCGGGACAGCGAAAAACTGTTTTTT. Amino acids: CASSQYVRDSEKLFF.

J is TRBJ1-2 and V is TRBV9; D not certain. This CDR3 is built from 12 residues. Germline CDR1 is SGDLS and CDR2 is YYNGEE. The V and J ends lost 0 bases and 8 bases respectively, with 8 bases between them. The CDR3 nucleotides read TGTGCCAGCAGCGTAGCTCGGGGAGGCTACACCTTC. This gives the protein CASSVARGGYTF.